These T cell receptor beta chains were read from a single sample in a study of blood T cell repertoires in COVID-19. This table comes from immunoSEQ multiplex PCR, and its TCRdb copy is limited to in-frame clones, with some not included. The sample consists of about 330,000 clones, around 87% of them appearing once. The specimen sequenced was peripheral blood. Source of these receptors: a woman aged 50 to 60 with active or convalescent COVID-19. CDR3s include the opening cysteine and the closing phenylalanine or tryptophan. Fields, in order: D gene, J gene, CDR3 length, clone size, V gene, CDR3 DNA, CDR3 protein. The D gene is left open where the match is weak. Clone size is given for some rows only: seen once, a few or many times, or a class if the clone is expanded.

d_call: TRBD2
j_call: TRBJ2-1
cdr3_length: 15
clone_size: NA
v_call: TRBV2
cdr3_nt: TGTGCCAGCAGGGGACTAGCGGGACCCTACAATGAGCAGTTCTTC
cdr3_aa: CASRGLAGPYNEQFF

d_call: TRBD1
j_call: TRBJ2-6
cdr3_length: 18
clone_size: NA
v_call: TRBV19
cdr3_nt: TGTGCCAGTAGTGGGGACAGGGAAAAAACGACTGGGGCCAACGTCCTGACTTTC
cdr3_aa: CASSGDREKTTGANVLTF

d_call: TRBD2
j_call: TRBJ2-5
cdr3_length: 13
clone_size: NA
v_call: TRBV12-3/TRBV12-4
cdr3_nt: TGTGCCAGCAGTTTCGGGGGGAGAGAGACCCAGTACTTC
cdr3_aa: CASSFGGRETQYF

d_call: NA
j_call: TRBJ2-2
cdr3_length: 16
clone_size: NA
v_call: TRBV5-1
cdr3_nt: TGCGCCAGCAGCACCAGGGGCCCCACCCCCGCCGGGGAGCTGTTTTTT
cdr3_aa: CASSTRGPTPAGELFF

d_call: TRBD1
j_call: TRBJ2-1
cdr3_length: 14
clone_size: NA
v_call: TRBV6-4
cdr3_nt: TGTGCCAGCTCGTTGACAGGGTTGGACAATGAGCAGTTCTTC
cdr3_aa: CASSLTGLDNEQFF

d_call: NA
j_call: TRBJ1-3
cdr3_length: 14
clone_size: NA
v_call: TRBV28
cdr3_nt: TGTGCCAGCACCTGGGGGGGGAGTGGAAACACCATATATTTT
cdr3_aa: CASTWGGSGNTIYF

d_call: NA
j_call: TRBJ1-2
cdr3_length: 13
clone_size: NA
v_call: TRBV18
cdr3_nt: TGTGCCAGCTCACCAGCTGAGAACTATGGCTACACCTTC
cdr3_aa: CASSPAENYGYTF

d_call: TRBD1
j_call: TRBJ1-2
cdr3_length: 12
clone_size: NA
v_call: TRBV28
cdr3_nt: TGTGCCAGCACCGACAGGGGTAAAGGCTACACCTTC
cdr3_aa: CASTDRGKGYTF

d_call: NA
j_call: TRBJ2-6
cdr3_length: 14
clone_size: NA
v_call: TRBV28
cdr3_nt: TGTGCCAGCAGTTCGGGAGCTGGGGCCAACGTCCTGACTTTC
cdr3_aa: CASSSGAGANVLTF

d_call: TRBD1
j_call: TRBJ2-2
cdr3_length: 15
clone_size: NA
v_call: TRBV6-5
cdr3_nt: TGTGCCAGCAGGGGGGACAGGGGCTGGGCCGGGGAGCTGTTTTTT
cdr3_aa: CASRGDRGWAGELFF

d_call: NA
j_call: TRBJ1-1
cdr3_length: 15
clone_size: NA
v_call: TRBV9
cdr3_nt: TGTGCCAGCAGCGTAGGTGTGGGGCCCGACACTGAAGCTTTCTTT
cdr3_aa: CASSVGVGPDTEAFF

d_call: TRBD2
j_call: TRBJ2-2
cdr3_length: 14
clone_size: NA
v_call: TRBV27
cdr3_nt: TGTGCCAGTTCCGGGACTAGCGGGGAAGGGGAGCTGTTTTTT
cdr3_aa: CASSGTSGEGELFF

d_call: TRBD2
j_call: TRBJ2-7
cdr3_length: 18
clone_size: NA
v_call: TRBV7-2
cdr3_nt: TGTGCCAGCAGCTTAGCGGGTAGCGGGAGGCCGAGCTCCTACGAGCAGTACTTC
cdr3_aa: CASSLAGSGRPSSYEQYF

d_call: NA
j_call: TRBJ2-7
cdr3_length: 15
clone_size: NA
v_call: TRBV9
cdr3_nt: TGTGCCAGCAGCGTGGGGGCCGGCGGGGGCTACGAGCAGTACTTC
cdr3_aa: CASSVGAGGGYEQYF

d_call: TRBD2
j_call: TRBJ2-7
cdr3_length: 12
clone_size: NA
v_call: TRBV29-1
cdr3_nt: TGCAGCGTTGAAGGCGGGGGAGGCGAGCAGTACTTC
cdr3_aa: CSVEGGGGEQYF

d_call: TRBD1
j_call: TRBJ1-3
cdr3_length: 15
clone_size: once
v_call: TRBV24-1
cdr3_nt: TGTGCCACCAGTGACGACAGGGAGTACGGAAACACCATATATTTT
cdr3_aa: CATSDDREYGNTIYF

d_call: TRBD2
j_call: TRBJ2-7
cdr3_length: 16
clone_size: NA
v_call: TRBV3-1/TRBV3-2
cdr3_nt: TGTGCCAGCAGCCCTCTACCGGGACTAGCACGATACGAGCAGTACTTC
cdr3_aa: CASSPLPGLARYEQYF

d_call: TRBD2
j_call: TRBJ2-1
cdr3_length: 19
clone_size: NA
v_call: TRBV7-3
cdr3_nt: TGTGCCAGCAGCTTAAATGCAGTTGGGACTAGCGGGATCCAAAATGAGCAGTTCTTC
cdr3_aa: CASSLNAVGTSGIQNEQFF

d_call: TRBD2
j_call: TRBJ2-4
cdr3_length: 18
clone_size: NA
v_call: TRBV3-1/TRBV3-2
cdr3_nt: TGTGCCAGCAGCCAGGGACTAGCGGGGTCTCTAGCCAAAAACATTCAGTACTTC
cdr3_aa: CASSQGLAGSLAKNIQYF

d_call: NA
j_call: TRBJ1-6
cdr3_length: 14
clone_size: NA
v_call: TRBV18
cdr3_nt: TGTGCCAGCTCACTAATTAACAGGGATTCACCCCTCCACTTT
cdr3_aa: CASSLINRDSPLHF

d_call: NA
j_call: TRBJ1-1
cdr3_length: 13
clone_size: NA
v_call: TRBV19
cdr3_nt: TGTGCCAGTAGTACCACAGGAAACACTGAAGCTTTCTTT
cdr3_aa: CASSTTGNTEAFF

d_call: TRBD1
j_call: TRBJ2-6
cdr3_length: 20
clone_size: NA
v_call: TRBV27
cdr3_nt: TGTGCCAGCAGGATAAACTTCCCGGGACAGGAAGACACTGGGGCCAACGTCCTGACTTTC
cdr3_aa: CASRINFPGQEDTGANVLTF

d_call: NA
j_call: TRBJ1-1
cdr3_length: 13
clone_size: once
v_call: TRBV4-3
cdr3_nt: TGCGCCAGCAGCCAACAGGGGATGACTGAAGCTTTCTTT
cdr3_aa: CASSQQGMTEAFF

d_call: NA
j_call: TRBJ1-5
cdr3_length: 17
clone_size: NA
v_call: TRBV3-1/TRBV3-2
cdr3_nt: TGTGCCAGCAGCCCCAGCGGACTCCCGGTCAGCAATCAGCCCCAGCATTTT
cdr3_aa: CASSPSGLPVSNQPQHF

d_call: NA
j_call: TRBJ1-1
cdr3_length: 11
clone_size: NA
v_call: TRBV2
cdr3_nt: TGTGCCAGCAGTTTACTGTATGAAGCTTTCTTT
cdr3_aa: CASSLLYEAFF

d_call: TRBD1
j_call: TRBJ2-7
cdr3_length: 15
clone_size: NA
v_call: TRBV28
cdr3_nt: TGTGCCAGCAGTTTAATTGGCAGGGGGCAGTACGAGCAGTACTTC
cdr3_aa: CASSLIGRGQYEQYF

d_call: NA
j_call: TRBJ1-4
cdr3_length: 15
clone_size: NA
v_call: TRBV10-3
cdr3_nt: TGTGCCATCAGTGAGTCGACAGGAAAGGATGAAAAACTGTTTTTT
cdr3_aa: CAISESTGKDEKLFF

d_call: TRBD2
j_call: TRBJ2-1
cdr3_length: 14
clone_size: NA
v_call: TRBV3-1/TRBV3-2
cdr3_nt: TGTGCCAGCAGCCCTAGCGGGAGATACAATGAGCAGTTCTTC
cdr3_aa: CASSPSGRYNEQFF

d_call: NA
j_call: TRBJ1-1
cdr3_length: 14
clone_size: NA
v_call: TRBV7-2
cdr3_nt: TGTGCCAGCAGTCCTCAGGGCAGCCCCAAAGAAGCTTTCTTT
cdr3_aa: CASSPQGSPKEAFF

d_call: TRBD1
j_call: TRBJ1-4
cdr3_length: 14
clone_size: NA
v_call: TRBV27
cdr3_nt: TGTGCCAGCAGTCGGACAGGGGGCAATGAAAAACTGTTTTTT
cdr3_aa: CASSRTGGNEKLFF

d_call: NA
j_call: TRBJ1-2
cdr3_length: 12
clone_size: NA
v_call: TRBV19
cdr3_nt: TGTGCCAGTATGGGGGCGTTCTATGGCTACACCTTC
cdr3_aa: CASMGAFYGYTF

d_call: NA
j_call: TRBJ2-2
cdr3_length: 16
clone_size: NA
v_call: TRBV9
cdr3_nt: TGTGCCAGCAGCGTAGGGCACAGCACGAACACCGGGGAGCTGTTTTTT
cdr3_aa: CASSVGHSTNTGELFF

d_call: NA
j_call: TRBJ1-6
cdr3_length: 16
clone_size: NA
v_call: TRBV21-1
cdr3_nt: TGTGCCAGCAGCAAAGGTGGGGGGTTTTATAATTCACCCCTCCACTTT
cdr3_aa: CASSKGGGFYNSPLHF

d_call: NA
j_call: TRBJ1-2
cdr3_length: 12
clone_size: once
v_call: TRBV30
cdr3_nt: TGTGCCTGGAGTTCGACAGGCTTGGGCTACACCTTC
cdr3_aa: CAWSSTGLGYTF

d_call: TRBD1
j_call: TRBJ1-2
cdr3_length: 14
clone_size: NA
v_call: TRBV5-5
cdr3_nt: TGTGCCAGCAGGGTAACAGGGGTCAACTATGGCTACACCTTC
cdr3_aa: CASRVTGVNYGYTF

d_call: TRBD2
j_call: TRBJ2-7
cdr3_length: 17
clone_size: NA
v_call: TRBV27
cdr3_nt: TGTGCCAGCAGTTCCCGACTAGCGGGGGACTCAAGGGGTGAGCAGTACTTC
cdr3_aa: CASSSRLAGDSRGEQYF

d_call: NA
j_call: TRBJ1-1
cdr3_length: 15
clone_size: once
v_call: TRBV25-1
cdr3_nt: TGTGCCAGCAGTGAATCCCGGGGAGGGAGCACTGAAGCTTTCTTT
cdr3_aa: CASSESRGGSTEAFF

d_call: TRBD1
j_call: TRBJ1-2
cdr3_length: 13
clone_size: NA
v_call: TRBV5-1
cdr3_nt: TGCGCCAGCAGACCCGGACAGGAGGGGGGCTACACCTTC
cdr3_aa: CASRPGQEGGYTF

d_call: NA
j_call: TRBJ2-7
cdr3_length: 12
clone_size: NA
v_call: TRBV7-9
cdr3_nt: TGTGCCAGCAGCTTAGCGCGGGGCGAGCAGTACTTC
cdr3_aa: CASSLARGEQYF

d_call: NA
j_call: TRBJ1-5
cdr3_length: 18
clone_size: NA
v_call: TRBV15
cdr3_nt: TGTGCCACCTGGTATGCCCTACTGACAGTTCATAGCAATCAGCCCCAGCATTTT
cdr3_aa: CATWYALLTVHSNQPQHF

d_call: NA
j_call: TRBJ2-7
cdr3_length: 14
clone_size: once
v_call: TRBV27
cdr3_nt: TGTGCCAGCAGTCCTCGGGGTAGGCCCTACGAGCAGTACTTC
cdr3_aa: CASSPRGRPYEQYF

d_call: NA
j_call: TRBJ1-3
cdr3_length: 12
clone_size: NA
v_call: TRBV12-3/TRBV12-4
cdr3_nt: TGTGCCGCGGGTGACTCTGGAAACACCATATATTTT
cdr3_aa: CAAGDSGNTIYF

d_call: TRBD1
j_call: TRBJ2-7
cdr3_length: 15
clone_size: NA
v_call: TRBV18
cdr3_nt: TGTGCCAGCTCACCAGGGGACAGGGGCTCCTACGAGCAGTACTTC
cdr3_aa: CASSPGDRGSYEQYF

d_call: NA
j_call: TRBJ2-2
cdr3_length: 13
clone_size: few
v_call: TRBV6-5
cdr3_nt: TGTGCCAGCCGGGGATATAACACCGGGGAGCTGTTTTTT
cdr3_aa: CASRGYNTGELFF

d_call: TRBD2
j_call: TRBJ2-2
cdr3_length: 15
clone_size: NA
v_call: TRBV5-4
cdr3_nt: TGTGCCAGCAGCTTGGGTCTAGCGGGAGCCGGGGAGCTGTTTTTT
cdr3_aa: CASSLGLAGAGELFF

d_call: NA
j_call: TRBJ1-5
cdr3_length: 15
clone_size: NA
v_call: TRBV10-3
cdr3_nt: TGTGCCATCAGTGAGTCGAAGGGGATCAATCAGCCCCAGCATTTT
cdr3_aa: CAISESKGINQPQHF

d_call: TRBD1
j_call: TRBJ2-7
cdr3_length: 13
clone_size: NA
v_call: TRBV7-8
cdr3_nt: TGTGCCAGCAGCGCAGGGGGTGAGAACGAGCAGTACTTC
cdr3_aa: CASSAGGENEQYF

d_call: TRBD1
j_call: TRBJ1-2
cdr3_length: 13
clone_size: NA
v_call: TRBV28
cdr3_nt: TGTGCCAGCTCACCGGGACAGTTCTATGGCTACACCTTC
cdr3_aa: CASSPGQFYGYTF

d_call: NA
j_call: TRBJ1-1
cdr3_length: 15
clone_size: NA
v_call: TRBV7-9
cdr3_nt: TGTGCCAGCAGTCGGGTCAGGGTGGGTAACACTGAAGCTTTCTTT
cdr3_aa: CASSRVRVGNTEAFF

d_call: NA
j_call: TRBJ1-1
cdr3_length: 14
clone_size: NA
v_call: TRBV28
cdr3_nt: TGTGCCAGCAGTCTCGGGGGGACGGGAACTGAAGCTTTCTTT
cdr3_aa: CASSLGGTGTEAFF

d_call: TRBD1
j_call: TRBJ2-5
cdr3_length: 14
clone_size: NA
v_call: TRBV5-6
cdr3_nt: TGTGCCAGCAGCCTACAGGGGCAGGGAGAGACCCAGTACTTC
cdr3_aa: CASSLQGQGETQYF

d_call: TRBD1
j_call: TRBJ2-3
cdr3_length: 15
clone_size: NA
v_call: TRBV7-9
cdr3_nt: TGTGCCAGCGCCCGAGGACAGGGGAGCACAGATACGCAGTATTTT
cdr3_aa: CASARGQGSTDTQYF

d_call: TRBD2
j_call: TRBJ2-1
cdr3_length: 14
clone_size: NA
v_call: TRBV29-1
cdr3_nt: TGCAGCGTTGATGGACTAGCGGCGTCCAATGAGCAGTTCTTC
cdr3_aa: CSVDGLAASNEQFF